These 27 T cell receptor beta chains originate from one sample sequenced in a study of identical twins (dated by TCRdb to the mid-2010s). Library prep was done by 5' RACE. Sequenced using an Illumina HiSeq 2000. TCRdb itself trimmed the public reads at Q25 with fastp, ran MiXCR and retained productive beta chains. CDR3 protein sequences are deduplicated, and each keeps its most common genes and DNA. The sample table holds about 700,000 distinct CDR3 sequences, of which 5.5% to 7.5% were seen once. Under 2% of the sample is in the top ten clones. The sample comprised naive T cells sorted from blood. Interpreted using the paper, the cell subset or site label stands for: cells isolated with a human naive T-cell isolation kit. The receptors were gathered from a man younger than 35 in good health.

The chain recombines TRBV5-1 with TRBJ2-7, with TRBD2 as a possible D gene (5 bases). This CDR3 is built from 14 residues. Between the trimmed V and J ends, which lost 10 bases and 2 bases, there was a span of 19 bases. The germline V gene has CDR1 SGHRS and CDR2 YFSETQ. The CDR3 region is CAGDRPGIPYEQYV. The CDR3 nucleotides read TGCGCCGGAGACCGTCCGGGAATACCCTACGAGCAGTACGTC.

In this sample, this clonotype turned up a few times. In nucleotides, the CDR3 is TGTGCCAGTAGCAACAGGGGAGGTGAGACCCAGTACTTC. Residues: CASSNRGGETQYF. This rearrangement joins TRBV19 to TRBJ2-5; a possible D gene is TRBD1 (7 bases). Deletions cut 6 bases from V and 5 bases from J, with 13 bases between. This CDR3 has 13 amino acids. CDR1 is LNHDA and CDR2 is SQIVND in the germline V gene (reference sequence). Complete variable domain (other parts from reference TRBV19 and TRBJ2-5): DGGITQSPKYLFRKEGQNVTLSCEQNLNHDAMYWYRQDPGQGLRLIYYSQIVNDFQKGDIAEGYSVSREKKESFPLTVTSAQKNPTAFYLCASSNRGGETQYFGPGTRLLVL.

This clonotype has at least ten counts. V gene TRBV29-1 combines with J gene TRBJ2-1, with TRBD2 as a possible D gene (5 bases). CDR1 SQVTM and CDR2 ANQGSEA come from the germline V gene. Trimming left V 6 bases short and J 6 bases short, with 18 bases between. The CDR3 has 14 residues. CDR3 protein: CSVDGGFRVNEQFF. The CDR3 DNA reads TGCAGCGTCGACGGCGGGTTTAGGGTCAATGAGCAGTTCTTC.

In this sample, this clonotype turned up many times. The chain recombines TRBV20-1 with TRBJ1-4; D might be TRBD1 (5 bases). Trimming took 0 bases from V and 7 from J, leaving 12 bases between them. CDR3 length: 14 amino acids. Germline CDR1 and CDR2: DFQATT and SNEGSKA (reference sequence). The CDR3 loop reads CSARDRGRSEKLFF. CDR3 sequence (DNA): TGCAGTGCTAGAGATCGGGGCAGGAGTGAAAAACTGTTTTTT.

The rearrangement links TRBV7-2 to TRBJ1-1, with 8 bases lining up with TRBD1. Per germline, CDR1 SGHTA and CDR2 FQGNSA. With 5 bases clipped from V and 7 bases from J, the junction kept 3 bases outside the gene matches. The length of the CDR3 is 12 residues. The CDR3: CASSIGQGEAFF. Written as DNA, the CDR3 is TGTGCCAGCAGCATCGGACAGGGTGAAGCTTTCTTT.

This clonotype was detected ten times or more. This chain links TRBV6-2 or TRBV6-3 with TRBJ1-1; perhaps TRBD1 as D (6 bases). Trimming left V 0 bases short and J 5 bases short, with 13 bases between. This CDR3 has 15 amino acids. Per the germline V gene, CDR1 is MNHEY and CDR2 is SVGEGT. The DNA for the CDR3 is TGTGCCAGCAGTTACTCCCCACAGGGAGGTACTGAAGCTTTCTTT. It translates to CASSYSPQGGTEAFF.

This clonotype was found many times. The chain is built from TRBV29-1 and TRBJ2-5; no clear D gene. The CDR3 length is 12 residues. Germline assignment: CDR1 SQVTM and CDR2 ANQGSEA. V was cut by 7 bases and J by 1 base, with 10 bases left in between. The CDR3 DNA reads TGCAGCGCTTCAGGCTTCCAAGAGACCCAGTACTTC. Amino acids: CSASGFQETQYF.

This clonotype was counted at least ten times. The CDR3: CASNPNEGGGYTF. The CDR3 bases are TGTGCCAGCAACCCGAACGAAGGAGGGGGCTACACCTTC. The chain combines TRBV12-3 or TRBV12-4 with TRBJ1-2; D uncertain. With 7 bases removed from V and 8 bases from J, the gap between germline ends came to 17 bases. The CDR3 is made up of 13 amino acids.

This clonotype appeared many times. The V and J genes are TRBV27 and TRBJ1-1; possible D gene TRBD1, 6 bases. The germline V and J ends were trimmed by 10 bases and 11 bases, with 17 bases remaining between them. CDR1 is MNHEY, CDR2 SMNVEV, per germline (reference sequence). The length of the CDR3 is 11 residues. The CDR3 region has the DNA TGTGCCACTACAGGGCCCGGTGCGGCTTTCTTT. As protein: CATTGPGAAFF.

The sample holds a few counts of this clonotype. This chain joins TRBV7-8 and TRBJ2-2, with D perhaps TRBD1 (6 bases). CDR1 and CDR2 (germline): SGHVS, FQNEAQ. The CDR3 consists of 15 residues. The V gene lost 6 bases and the J gene lost 4 bases, with 15 bases spanning the gap. CDR3 sequence reads: CASRATGLGTGELFF. The CDR3 region has the DNA TGTGCCAGCAGGGCTACAGGGTTGGGCACCGGGGAGCTGTTTTTT.

This clonotype was seen a single time. One junction end disagrees with the germline gene, perhaps due to a read error. The CDR3 sequence: CASSQAKGILYF. In DNA form, the CDR3 reads TGTGCCAGCAGCCAGGCAAAAGGCATTCTGTACTTC. The V and J genes are TRBV14 and TRBJ2-4; D not certain. Germline V CDR1 and CDR2: SGHDN, FVKESK. The CDR3 extends over 12 amino acids.

Ten or more counts support this clonotype. This chain uses TRBV10-3 with TRBJ2-1; 9 positions match TRBD2. Germline lookup yields CDR1 ENHRY and CDR2 SYGVKD. V shed 0 bases, J shed 7 bases, and the junction held 4 bases outside the gene matches. The CDR3 loop spans 15 amino acids. CDR3 nucleotide sequence: TGTGCCATCAGTGAGTCATTAGCGGGAGATAATGAGCAGTTCTTC. Its protein is CAISESLAGDNEQFF.

This clonotype appeared many times. The V gene is TRBV2, the J gene TRBJ2-1, with D perhaps matching TRBD1 (6 bases). CDR1 and CDR2 (germline): SNHLY, FYNNEI. Trimming took 5 bases from V and 2 from J, leaving 7 bases between them. The CDR3 sequence is 13 residues long. CDR3 protein: CASSRTAYNEQFF. The DNA for the CDR3 is TGTGCCAGCAGTAGGACAGCCTACAATGAGCAGTTCTTC.

V and J are TRBV12-3 or TRBV12-4 and TRBJ2-7, with TRBD1 as a possible D gene (5 bases). This CDR3 is built from 16 residues. V lost 5 bases and J 2 bases, leaving 19 bases between the germline ends. The CDR3 sequence: CASSTDRRSKTYEQYF. The CDR3 DNA is TGTGCCAGCAGTACTGACAGACGGAGCAAAACCTACGAGCAGTACTTC.

The rearrangement links TRBV28 to TRBJ2-3, with D possibly TRBD1 on 5 matching bases. Trimming took off 2 bases at V and 0 bases at J, with 27 bases between the two ends. Germline CDR1 reads MDHEN; CDR2 reads SYDVKM. This CDR3 spans 21 amino acids. DNA for the CDR3: TGTGCCAGCAGTTTACTCAGGGAATCATTCAGCAAAAGAGGAAGCACAGATACGCAGTATTTT. Its translation is CASSLLRESFSKRGSTDTQYF.

This clonotype was detected a few times. The chain combines TRBV11-2 with TRBJ2-2; 9 nucleotides agree with TRBD1. The CDR3 loop spans 16 amino acids. Trimming cost V 5 bases and J 7 bases; bases outside gene matches: 11. Germline V gives CDR1 SGHAT, CDR2 FQNNGV. The CDR3 loop reads CASSPLTGGQGGELFF. For the CDR3, the DNA is TGTGCCAGCAGCCCTCTCACAGGGGGCCAAGGCGGGGAGCTGTTTTTT.

The gene calls are TRBV5-1 and TRBJ2-2; 14 bases line up with TRBD2. This CDR3 contains 19 residues. V trimming: 3 bases; J trimming: 4 bases; junction bases outside the gene matches: 11. Germline lookup yields CDR1 SGHRS and CDR2 YFSETQ. The CDR3 loop is CASSSLHQTSGRGTGELFF. In DNA form, the CDR3 reads TGCGCCAGCAGCTCCCTGCACCAGACTAGCGGGAGGGGCACCGGGGAGCTGTTTTTT.

This clonotype was counted ten times or more. The chain carries TRBV29-1 and TRBJ2-3; 12 bases map to TRBD2. The V segment lost 4 bases and the J segment 9 bases; nucleotides outside the gene matches: 8. The germline V gene has CDR1 SQVTM and CDR2 ANQGSEA. The CDR3 consists of 14 residues. CDR3 DNA sequence: TGCAGCGTTGTTCCACCAACTAGCGGGAGGACGCAGTATTTT. Protein product: CSVVPPTSGRTQYF.

This clonotype was picked up many times. The chain links TRBV5-1 to TRBJ2-3; D ambiguous. The V gene lost 6 bases and the J gene lost 5 bases, with 16 bases spanning the gap. The CDR3 loop spans 14 amino acids. Per germline, CDR1 SGHRS and CDR2 YFSETQ. CDR3 sequence reads: CASNIGPPGDTQYF. The CDR3 nucleotides read TGCGCCAGCAACATAGGACCCCCTGGAGATACGCAGTATTTT.

The rearrangement joins TRBV7-2 to TRBJ1-2; D ambiguous. This CDR3 contains 13 residues. V shed 3 bases and J shed 0 bases, with 5 bases lying between them. CDR1 and CDR2 (germline): SGHTA, FQGNSA. CDR3 DNA: TGTGCCAGCAGCTTCCCGGCTAACTATGGCTACACCTTC. Translating it yields CASSFPANYGYTF.

Ten or more counts support this clonotype. V usage is TRBV9 and J usage is TRBJ2-2; tentatively, D is TRBD1 (5 bases). This CDR3 is built from 15 residues. V was trimmed by 1 base and J by 2 bases, leaving 9 bases between them. Germline V CDR1 and CDR2: SGDLS, YYNGEE. This chain's CDR3 is CASSVRQGNTGELFF. In DNA, the CDR3 is TGTGCCAGCAGCGTACGGCAGGGAAACACCGGGGAGCTGTTTTTT. Variable domain in full (rest from reference TRBV9 and TRBJ2-2): DSGVTQTPKHLITATGQRVTLRCSPRSGDLSVYWYQQSLDQGLQFLIQYYNGEERAKGNILERFSAQQFPDLHSELNLSSLELGDSALYFCASSVRQGNTGELFFGEGSRLTVL.

This clonotype was seen many times. The CDR3 nucleotides read TGTGCCAGCAGCTCAGGACCCGGGACTAGCGAGATGGAGCAGTACTTC. Translating it yields CASSSGPGTSEMEQYF. This chain joins TRBV7-9 and TRBJ2-7, with 10 bases identical to TRBD2. From germline, CDR1 is SEHNR and CDR2 FQNEAQ (reference sequence). The CDR3 covers 16 residues. J gave up 7 bases and V 4 bases, and 13 bases lay outside the gene matches.

This clonotype appeared many times. This chain joins TRBV10-3 and TRBJ1-2; no clear D. V was cut by 4 bases and J by 2 bases, with 11 bases left in between. Looked up from germline, CDR1 is ENHRY and CDR2 is SYGVKD. The CDR3 is 14 residues long. The CDR3 DNA reads TGTGCCATCAGTGGTAACGGGCCGAACTATGGCTACACCTTC. This codes for CAISGNGPNYGYTF.

This clonotype showed up just a few times. The chain uses TRBV3-1 and TRBJ1-1, with D unclear. This CDR3 has 13 amino acids. Germline CDR1 and CDR2: LGHDT and YNNKEL (reference sequence). V was trimmed by 2 bases and J by 6 bases, leaving 10 bases between them. In DNA, the CDR3 is TGTGCCAGCAGCCAATGGAGTGGAGCTGAAGCTTTCTTT. Amino acid sequence: CASSQWSGAEAFF.

This clonotype was observed a few times. The chain couples TRBV5-1 to TRBJ2-7; D uncertain. Germline V gives CDR1 SGHRS, CDR2 YFSETQ. There are 13 residues in the CDR3. V shed 3 bases and J shed 3 bases, with 10 bases lying between them. CDR3 loop: CASSSTPYYEQYV. DNA of the CDR3: TGCGCCAGCAGCTCTACCCCGTACTACGAGCAGTACGTC.

In its sample, this clonotype was seen a few times. The V call is TRBV4-1, the J call TRBJ1-2; 9 bases agree with TRBD1. The V gene's germline CDR1 is MGHRA and CDR2 YSYEKL. The CDR3 has 15 residues. V trimming: 0 bases; J trimming: 4 bases; junction bases outside the gene matches: 3. The CDR3 reads CASSQELDRGYGYTF. The CDR3 DNA reads TGCGCCAGCAGCCAAGAATTGGACAGGGGCTATGGCTACACCTTC.

This clonotype has ten or more counts. This chain connects TRBV11-2 to TRBJ1-2; D call uncertain. Trimming removed 4 bases from V and 2 bases from J, with 11 bases in between. From germline, CDR1 is SGHAT and CDR2 FQNNGV. The length of the CDR3 is 14 residues. The CDR3 DNA sequence: TGTGCCAGCAGCTCCCAGGACGGGAACTATGGCTACACCTTC. Residues: CASSSQDGNYGYTF.